The 17 T cell receptor beta chains given below trace back to one sample, sequenced in a study of blood T cell repertoires in COVID-19 (dated by TCRdb to the early 2020s). Libraries were prepared through the immunoSEQ multiplex PCR assay. Entries here come from immuneACCESS through TCRdb and include only in-frame sequences with V and J called. Some clones fail to appear in such tables; in the studies checked, an unresolved V gene covers under half of the shortfall, and the cause of the remainder is unknown. The sample includes 300,000 to 400,000 clones, with approximately 90% observed a single time. Approximately 0.96% of the sample belongs to the ten largest clones. The material sequenced was PBMCs or T cells enriched from blood (not recorded which). These receptors all come from a woman under 40 with acute COVID-19.

The chain links TRBV11-1 to TRBJ2-2, with TRBD1 matching 8 bases. CDR1 SGHAT and CDR2 FQDESV come from the germline V gene (reference sequence). Trimming at V came to 5 bases and at J to 3 bases, leaving 5 bases not matched to a gene. The CDR3 runs 15 residues. The chain's CDR3 is CASSLDRVDTGELFF. The CDR3 DNA reads TGTGCCAGCAGCCTGGACAGGGTTGACACCGGGGAGCTGTTTTTT.

V and J are TRBV11-2 and TRBJ1-2; 11 nucleotides match TRBD1. V trimming: 5 bases; J trimming: 7 bases; junction bases outside the gene matches: 9. CDR1 and CDR2 (germline): SGHAT, FQNNGV. The CDR3 consists of 15 residues. CDR3 amino acids: CASSKRGTGGGGYTF. The CDR3 nucleotides read TGTGCCAGCAGCAAGCGTGGGACAGGGGGTGGTGGCTACACCTTC.

This chain connects TRBV29-1 to TRBJ1-2; 8 nucleotides agree with TRBD1. CDR3 length: 15 amino acids. The V gene's germline CDR1 is SQVTM and CDR2 ANQGSEA. V lost 6 bases, J lost 7 bases, and 16 bases stayed unmatched. The CDR3 protein is CSVPSDRAKGGGYTF. In DNA form, the CDR3 reads TGCAGCGTACCCTCGGACAGGGCAAAAGGAGGTGGCTACACCTTC.

CDR3 bases: TGCAGCGTTGAAGGGGGGACAAAGAAGGGCTACACCTTC. It is translated as CSVEGGTKKGYTF. The rearrangement links TRBV29-1 to TRBJ1-2; tentatively, D is TRBD1 (6 bases). V was pared by 1 base and J by 8 bases, with 14 bases between. The CDR3 spans 13 residues. Looked up from germline, CDR1 is SQVTM and CDR2 is ANQGSEA.

Here the CDR3 reads CASSLRISGSSYNEQFF. Here the CDR3 DNA reads TGTGCCAGCAGCCTTCGAATTAGCGGAAGCTCCTACAATGAGCAGTTCTTC. The genes are TRBV9 and TRBJ2-1; D is perhaps TRBD2 (6 bases). Germline-derived CDR1 and CDR2 are SGDLS and YYNGEE. CDR3 length: 17 amino acids. The V and J ends lost 4 bases and 0 bases respectively, with 17 bases between them.

The V call is TRBV14, the J call TRBJ1-6, with TRBD1 matching over 9 bases. CDR1 is SGHDN and CDR2 is FVKESK in the germline V gene. Trimming removed 0 bases from V and 7 bases from J; junction bases left unmatched: 7. CDR3 length: 17 residues. As DNA, the CDR3 is TGTGCCAGCAGCCAAGATCGGACAGGGGTGGGCAATTCACCCCTCCACTTT. This gives the protein CASSQDRTGVGNSPLHF.

The gene calls are TRBV29-1 and TRBJ2-3, with TRBD1 matching 9 bases. Unmatched junction bases numbered 4, after V lost 6 bases and J lost 3 bases. Looked up from germline, CDR1 is SQVTM and CDR2 is ANQGSEA. This CDR3 has 13 residues. The CDR3 coding sequence is TGCAGCGTAGGGGACAGGGTGACAGATACGCAGTATTTT. Its translation: CSVGDRVTDTQYF.

This clone was found a few times. The chain joins TRBV4-1 to TRBJ2-2; the D is unclear. Trimming removed 4 bases at V and 8 bases at J, with 8 bases between. The germline CDR1 and CDR2 sequences are MGHRA and YSYEKL. The length of the CDR3 is 12 residues. CDR3 sequence (DNA): TGCGCCAGCAGCCCGCCTCGGGGGGAGCTGTTTTTT. Translation gives CASSPPRGELFF.

This chain joins TRBV6-5 and TRBJ1-2; D might be TRBD1 (5 bases). This CDR3 has 16 residues. V was cut by 2 bases and J by 2 bases, with 15 bases left in between. Germline-derived CDR1 and CDR2 are MNHEY and SVGAGI. The CDR3 DNA reads as TGTGCCAGCAGTTACCACCCGACAGATCCAAACTATGGCTACACCTTC. Protein: CASSYHPTDPNYGYTF.

The chain recombines TRBV9 with TRBJ2-3; the match to TRBD2 covers 11 bases. This CDR3 has 16 residues. Germline assignment: CDR1 SGDLS and CDR2 YYNGEE. Trimming took 0 bases from V and 5 from J; bases not matched to a gene: 5. The DNA of the CDR3 is TGTGCCAGCAGCGTAGTAGCGGGGGGGCTGGGAGATACGCAGTATTTT. Protein: CASSVVAGGLGDTQYF. Looking up the rest from reference TRBV9 and TRBJ2-3 gives the full variable domain: DSGVTQTPKHLITATGQRVTLRCSPRSGDLSVYWYQQSLDQGLQFLIQYYNGEERAKGNILERFSAQQFPDLHSELNLSSLELGDSALYFCASSVVAGGLGDTQYFGPGTRLTVL.

J is TRBJ2-7 and V is TRBV6-2 or TRBV6-3, with no clear D. This CDR3 comprises 13 residues. The V end lost 4 bases, the J end lost 0 bases, and 7 bases lay between the germline ends. Germline V CDR1 and CDR2: MNHEY, SVGEGT. The CDR3 region is CASSSSSSYEQYF. In DNA form, the CDR3 reads TGTGCCAGCAGTTCTTCCAGCTCCTACGAGCAGTACTTC.

The chain is built from TRBV28 and TRBJ1-4, with D perhaps TRBD1 (6 bases). Per the germline V gene, CDR1 is MDHEN and CDR2 is SYDVKM. The CDR3 loop spans 15 amino acids. Trimming pared 1 base from V and 7 bases from J, leaving 13 bases between. The CDR3 sequence is CASSLFGRGTEKLFF. The CDR3 bases are TGTGCCAGCAGTTTATTCGGGAGGGGGACTGAAAAACTGTTTTTT.

The genes are TRBV29-1 and TRBJ2-7, with D possibly TRBD2 on 5 matching bases. CDR3 length: 11 amino acids. V lost 6 bases and J 7 bases, leaving 13 bases between the germline ends. From germline, CDR1 is SQVTM and CDR2 ANQGSEA. CDR3 amino acids: CSVGRSGEQYF. For the CDR3, the DNA is TGCAGCGTCGGCAGGTCGGGGGAGCAGTACTTC.

This clone has just a few counts. V gene TRBV11-3 combines with J gene TRBJ1-2; TRBD1 matches 7 bases. This CDR3 region has 13 residues. Trimming at V came to 4 bases and at J to 7 bases, leaving 6 bases not matched to a gene. From germline, CDR1 is SGHNT and CDR2 YENEEA. CDR3 nucleotide sequence: TGTGCCAGCAGCTCTGACAGGGAGGCTGGCTACACCTTC. It specifies CASSSDREAGYTF.

This chain connects TRBV3-1 (or the pseudogene TRBV3-2) to TRBJ2-3; possibly TRBD2 for D (7 bases). Germline V gene data show CDR1 as LGHDT and CDR2 as YNNKEL (reference sequence). This CDR3 contains 15 residues. V shed 4 bases and J shed 6 bases, with 17 bases lying between them. The CDR3 loop is CASSRWRGPQDTQYF. CDR3 nucleotides: TGTGCCAGCAGCCGCTGGCGGGGGCCACAGGATACGCAGTATTTT.

This clone was counted a few times. V usage is TRBV24-1 and J usage is TRBJ2-5, with 9 bases fitting TRBD1. Unmatched junction bases numbered 7, after V lost 4 bases and J lost 2 bases. Per the germline V gene, CDR1 is KGHDR and CDR2 is SFDVKD. This CDR3 region has 16 residues. CDR3 DNA sequence: TGTGCCACCAGTGACACAGGGGGCCTCCGGCAAGAGACCCAGTACTTC. Its translation: CATSDTGGLRQETQYF.

The CDR3 coding sequence is TGTGCCAGCAGCCCGGGACACCCTGCGGATGAAAAACTGTTTTTT. Encoded protein: CASSPGHPADEKLFF. The chain employs TRBV7-9 and TRBJ1-4; D possibly corresponds to TRBD1 (6 bases). The CDR3 spans 15 residues. Germline CDR1 is SEHNR and CDR2 is FQNEAQ (reference sequence). The V gene lost 5 bases and the J gene lost 6 bases, with 16 bases spanning the gap.